This T cell receptor (beta chain) was identified in a study of cytomegalovirus exposure and HLA in healthy donors. Whole-study context: Roughly 80 million unique TCRs from HLA-typed donors made up an early data release. General study findings and limits: Analysis performed later showed TCR beta chains linked to HLA being more clonally expanded than equally common others.

Remarks on this clone: Its antigen is undetermined.

It was with 60 Vbeta and 13 Jbeta primers that the PCR ran. The method was immunoSEQ multiplex PCR; TCRdb's version includes in-frame clones alone and lacks a portion of them. The sample yields under 150,000 clones, approximately 80% seen once. Participants comprised healthy donors of bone marrow. There are 14 residues in the CDR3. CDR1 and CDR2 (germline): MNHEY, SVGAGI. V lost 2 bases, J lost 3 bases, and 7 bases lay in between. The clonotype comes from a girl aged 2-10 years in good health and CMV-seronegative. Sample: PBMCs. The V call is TRBV6-5, the J call TRBJ2-2; no clear D. The CDR3 region is CASSYASDTGELFF. The CDR3 region has the DNA TGTGCCAGCAGTTACGCATCGGACACCGGGGAGCTGTTTTTT.